This T cell receptor beta chain comes out of a study of cytomegalovirus exposure and HLA in healthy donors. A multiplex PCR was run with 60 Vbeta primers and 13 Jbeta primers. In the authors' methods: A later analysis counted 65 million to 90 million unique TCR beta chains, some 12 million shared. Sequenced by immunoSEQ multiplex PCR; TCRdb stores in-frame clones only, minus some. Clone size and V and J calls were adopted from that table, with D and trimming inferred from the DNA. The data include some 130,000 clones; the top ten clones carry around 1.6%. The CDR3 sequence is 13 residues long. V was shortened by 2 bases and J by 3 bases, with 5 bases between the two germline ends. CDR1 and CDR2 from the germline V gene are SEHNR and FQNEAQ (reference sequence). A word on this clone: Antigen unknown.

Regarding the study as a whole: Later analysis associated a missense DCLRE1C variant with TCR beta V- and J-gene trimming.

This receptor was identified in a woman between 35 and 50 years old in good health and CMV-seropositive. The chain is built from TRBV7-9 and TRBJ2-1; D unresolved. Sequencing used PBMCs. The chain's CDR3 is CASSLISYNEQFF. The CDR3 bases are TGTGCCAGCAGCTTAATCAGCTACAATGAGCAGTTCTTC.